The 12 T cell receptor beta chains given below trace back to one sample, sequenced in a study of radiation and T cells in renal cell carcinoma. Noted time point: blood 2 weeks post-SBRT. Sample treatment: 15 Gy SBRT to primary tumor, nephrectomy 4 weeks later. Assay used: immunoSEQ multiplex PCR; TCRdb lists only in-frame clones, some missing. The sample carries 70,000 or so clones, 82% recorded once. The input for sequencing was blood, taken from a patient whose treatment included radiotherapy and nephrectomy. Receptors originate from a man aged 55 to 70 with renal cell carcinoma.

This chain connects TRBV9 to TRBJ1-1; D is unclear. CDR3 length equals 13 residues. Germline V gives CDR1 SGDLS, CDR2 YYNGEE. Trimming removed 2 bases from V and 4 bases from J, with 9 bases in between. Here the CDR3 DNA reads TGTGCCAGCAGCGTTCGGACCTCCACTGAAGCTTTCTTT. It specifies CASSVRTSTEAFF.

Here the CDR3 DNA reads TGCGCCAGCAGCTTGGCCGTCGAGACCCAGTACTTC. Translation: CASSLAVETQYF. This chain connects TRBV5-1 to TRBJ2-5; no clear D. Germline lookup yields CDR1 SGHRS and CDR2 YFSETQ. The CDR3 length is 12 residues. The V end lost 0 bases, the J end lost 5 bases, and 5 bases lay between the germline ends.

DNA for the CDR3: TGTGCCAGCACCCGGGGGGGACTTTCCTACGAGCAGTACTTC. Residues: CASTRGGLSYEQYF. The chain uses TRBV28 and TRBJ2-7, with 8 bases identical to TRBD2. V lost 7 bases to trimming and J lost 1 base; unmatched junction nucleotides: 6. The germline CDR1 and CDR2 sequences are MDHEN and SYDVKM. The CDR3 covers 14 residues.

The rearrangement links TRBV28 to TRBJ2-3; D is tentatively TRBD1 or TRBD2 (5 bases each). The CDR3 is 22 amino acids. Germline V gene sequence: CDR1 MDHEN, CDR2 SYDVKM. The V end was cut by 0 bases, the J end by 0 bases, with 28 bases between. The CDR3: CASSLWLGESGTLDSSTDTQYF. The CDR3 DNA is TGTGCCAGCAGTTTATGGTTAGGGGAGAGTGGAACACTCGATTCCAGCACAGATACGCAGTATTTT.

This sequence joins TRBV7-2 and TRBJ1-1; the D gene is possibly TRBD1 (5 bases). Trimming left V 11 bases short and J 1 base short, with 17 bases between. The CDR3 loop spans 14 amino acids. CDR1 and CDR2 (germline): SGHTA, FQGNSA. In DNA, the CDR3 is TGTGCCCTGTCCCGGGGCAACTCGAACACTGAAGCTTTCTTT. Encoded protein: CALSRGNSNTEAFF.

CDR3 loop: CASKTGGSTIYGYTF. DNA of the CDR3: TGTGCCAGCAAAACAGGGGGCTCCACTATTTATGGCTACACCTTC. J is TRBJ1-2 and V is TRBV27; 9 positions match TRBD1. V trimming: 7 bases; J trimming: 5 bases; junction bases outside the gene matches: 11. Germline lookup yields CDR1 MNHEY and CDR2 SMNVEV (reference sequence). This CDR3 spans 15 amino acids.

This chain links TRBV6-1 with TRBJ2-3, with D hard to call. This CDR3 is 15 amino acids long. Germline assignment: CDR1 MNHNS and CDR2 SASEGT. V lost 3 bases, J lost 2 bases, and 12 bases lay in between. CDR3 nucleotides: TGTGCCAGCAGTGAGAGTTCAAGGACCACAGATACGCAGTATTTT. It yields the protein CASSESSRTTDTQYF.

The CDR3 DNA is TGCGCCAGCAGGATGGCGGCGATCAGGGGGCTGTGGAACATTCAGTACTTC. Its translation: CASRMAAIRGLWNIQYF. The genes are TRBV5-1 and TRBJ2-4; 8 bases map to TRBD1. V shed 5 bases and J 7 bases; nucleotides not matched to a gene: 17. Germline CDR1 SGHRS, CDR2 YFSETQ. This CDR3 region has 17 residues.

The J gene is TRBJ1-5, the V gene TRBV27; D is ambiguous. From germline, CDR1 is MNHEY and CDR2 SMNVEV (reference sequence). Trimming cost V 8 bases and J 3 bases, with 8 bases left between them. The CDR3 spans 12 residues. CDR3 sequence reads: CASGNPNQPQHF. The CDR3 DNA reads as TGTGCCAGCGGAAACCCCAATCAGCCCCAGCATTTT.

The CDR3, as DNA: TGTGCCAGCGGCGGACAGGCGGTTCTCGAAAAACTGTTTTTT. It specifies CASGGQAVLEKLFF. The V and J genes are TRBV27 and TRBJ1-4; 7 bases line up with TRBD1. Germline CDR1 MNHEY, CDR2 SMNVEV (reference sequence). The CDR3 totals 14 residues. Trimming at V came to 8 bases and at J to 8 bases, leaving 11 bases not matched to a gene. Full variable domain (remainder filled in from reference TRBV27 and TRBJ1-4): EAQVTQNPRYLITVTGKKLTVTCSQNMNHEYMSWYRQDPGLGLRQIYYSMNVEVTDKGDVPEGYKVSRKEKRNFPLILESPSPNQTSLYFCASGGQAVLEKLFFGSGTQLSVL.

The chain uses TRBV11-2 and TRBJ2-7, with 10 bases aligning to TRBD1. Germline CDR1 and CDR2: SGHAT and FQNNGV. Trimming at V came to 5 bases and at J to 3 bases, leaving 4 bases not matched to a gene. There are 14 residues in the CDR3. The CDR3 sequence is CASSRWTGGYEQYF. CDR3 DNA: TGTGCCAGCAGCCGGTGGACAGGGGGCTACGAGCAGTACTTC.

The CDR3 protein is CASSETFGNTIYF. DNA for the CDR3: TGCGCCAGCAGTGAGACCTTCGGAAACACCATATATTTT. The V and J genes are TRBV10-1 and TRBJ1-3; D unclear. CDR3 length: 13 residues. Per germline, CDR1 WNHNN and CDR2 SYGVQD (reference sequence). V lost 2 bases to trimming and J lost 4 bases, with 6 bases between them.